What follows describes a single T cell receptor beta chain. This CDR3 has 16 amino acids. Germline CDR1 SGHAT, CDR2 FQNNGV. Trimming took 5 bases from V and 3 from J; bases not matched to a gene: 13. This record belongs to a study of blood T cell repertoires in COVID-19. Overall study: PBMCs, B-cell-depleted T cells, or T cells were the source of the cDNA or gDNA that made up the material.

One Seattle source followed patients from active infection through their disease course. Study processing details: Reference gene primer amplification yielded estimated nucleated cell counts. Measured with immunoSEQ multiplex PCR; TCRdb has only the in-frame clones, and not every one. The V and J calls and clone size come from that table; D and trimming were worked out from the DNA. Altogether about 150,000 clones are present, roughly 83% being singletons, with the ten largest covering about 12%. The TCR sequence derives from a woman aged 55-69 years with COVID-19, enrolled during active disease. The chain links TRBV11-2 to TRBJ2-7, with TRBD2 identical over 7 bases. Sequenced: peripheral blood. The DNA of the CDR3 is TGTGCCAGCAGCCGTGCGGGGGACTCTAGGGTCTACGAGCAGTACGTC. This codes for CASSRAGDSRVYEQYV.